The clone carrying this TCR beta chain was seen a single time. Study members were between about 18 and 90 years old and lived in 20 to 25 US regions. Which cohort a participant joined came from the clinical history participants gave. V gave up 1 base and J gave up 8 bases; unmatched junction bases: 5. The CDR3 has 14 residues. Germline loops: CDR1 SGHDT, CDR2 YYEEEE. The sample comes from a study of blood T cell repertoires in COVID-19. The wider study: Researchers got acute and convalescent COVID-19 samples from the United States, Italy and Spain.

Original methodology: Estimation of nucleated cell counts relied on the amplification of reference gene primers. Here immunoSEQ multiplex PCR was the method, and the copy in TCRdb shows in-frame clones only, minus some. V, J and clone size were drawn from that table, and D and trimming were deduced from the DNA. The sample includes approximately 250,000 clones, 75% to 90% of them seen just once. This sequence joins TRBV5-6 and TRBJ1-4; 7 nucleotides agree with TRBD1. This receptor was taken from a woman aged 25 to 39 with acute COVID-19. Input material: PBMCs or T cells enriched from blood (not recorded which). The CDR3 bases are TGTGCCAGCAGCTTGAGGGGGCGCTACGAAAAACTGTTTTTT. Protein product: CASSLRGRYEKLFF.